What follows are 14 T cell receptor beta chains derived from one specimen sequenced in a study of cytomegalovirus exposure and HLA in healthy donors. PCR was performed using 60 Vbeta and 13 Jbeta primers. Using immunoSEQ multiplex PCR, the repertoire was profiled, and TCRdb retains in-frame clones only, with some absent. There are 100,000 to 120,000 clones in the sample; more than 70% occur only once, and 2.5% to 3% lies in the top ten. Sequencing was done on a sample of PBMCs. Every receptor here comes from a woman aged 60 to 75 in good health and CMV-seropositive.

This clone has only one observation. The rearrangement joins TRBV18 to TRBJ2-1; 9 nucleotides agree with TRBD2. Unmatched junction bases numbered 8, after V lost 0 bases and J lost 2 bases. Germline values: CDR1 KGHSH, CDR2 LQKENI. The CDR3 loop spans 18 amino acids. CDR3 coding DNA: TGTGCCAGCTCACCACCCCGGCGGGAGGGCGGGCCCTACAATGAGCAGTTCTTC. As protein: CASSPPRREGGPYNEQFF. Combining the CDR3 with reference TRBV18 and TRBJ2-1 gives the whole variable domain NAGVMQNPRHLVRRRGQEARLRCSPMKGHSHVYWYRQLPEEGLKFMVYLQKENIIDESGMPKERFSAEFPKEGPSILRIQQVVRGDSAAYFCASSPPRREGGPYNEQFFGPGTRLTVL.

The V call is TRBV27, the J call TRBJ2-6, with no clear D. CDR1 and CDR2 from the germline V gene are MNHEY and SMNVEV (reference sequence). The V end was cut by 5 bases, the J end by 0 bases, with 11 bases between. This CDR3 is 16 amino acids long. CDR3 coding DNA: TGTGCCAGCAGTCCTATAAGAGTCTCTGGGGCCAACGTCCTGACTTTC. This gives the protein CASSPIRVSGANVLTF.

V is TRBV4-1 and J is TRBJ2-3; weak D call: TRBD2 (5 bases). There are 15 residues in the CDR3. V was trimmed by 6 bases and J by 4 bases, leaving 17 bases between them. Germline CDR1 reads MGHRA; CDR2 reads YSYEKL. CDR3 nucleotide sequence: TGCGCCAGCAGGACCGGACTCCTGAGAGCAGATACGCAGTATTTT. Residues: CASRTGLLRADTQYF.

The rearrangement links TRBV5-4 to TRBJ2-3; D remains unclear. The CDR3 consists of 14 residues. Trimming shortened V by 0 bases and J by 0 bases, and 5 bases separated the two germline ends. The germline CDR1 and CDR2 sequences are SGHNT and YYREEE (reference sequence). In nucleotides, the CDR3 is TGTGCCAGCAGCTTGGTGGCAAGCACAGATACGCAGTATTTT. This codes for CASSLVASTDTQYF.

V is TRBV7-2 and J is TRBJ1-1; 8 nucleotides match TRBD1. Germline CDR1 is SGHTA and CDR2 is FQGNSA. After removal of 3 bases from V and 5 bases from J, the junction contained 14 bases not matched to a gene. The CDR3 is 17 amino acids. The CDR3 here is CASSFAWGTGPRTEAFF. Here the CDR3 DNA reads TGTGCCAGCAGCTTCGCTTGGGGGACAGGACCACGAACTGAAGCTTTCTTT. Supplemented by reference TRBV7-2 and TRBJ1-1, the full variable domain reads GAGVSQSPSNKVTEKGKDVELRCDPISGHTALYWYRQSLGQGLEFLIYFQGNSAPDKSGLPSDRFSAERTGGSVSTLTIQRTQQEDSAVYLCASSFAWGTGPRTEAFFGQGTRLTVV.

The rearrangement joins TRBV5-1 to TRBJ2-7; 7 bases agree with TRBD2. Trimming at V came to 1 base and at J to 3 bases, leaving 13 bases not matched to a gene. This CDR3 comprises 17 residues. CDR1 and CDR2 from the germline V gene are SGHRS and YFSETQ. The CDR3 reads CASSLTREGDYSYEQYF. The CDR3 DNA sequence: TGCGCCAGCAGCTTGACCAGGGAGGGCGACTATAGCTACGAGCAGTACTTC.

A few counts support this clone. This chain joins TRBV7-9 and TRBJ2-7; 8 bases match TRBD2. CDR1 is SEHNR, CDR2 FQNEAQ, per germline (reference sequence). The CDR3 runs 15 residues. With V trimmed by 3 bases and J by 1 base, 5 bases remained unmatched. The CDR3 loop reads CASSFPSGGSYEQYF. The CDR3 DNA reads as TGTGCCAGCAGCTTCCCCAGCGGGGGTTCCTACGAGCAGTACTTC. Together with reference TRBV7-9 and TRBJ2-7, the CDR3 gives the full variable domain: DTGVSQNPRHKITKRGQNVTFRCDPISEHNRLYWYRQTLGQGPEFLTYFQNEAQLEKSRLLSDRFSAERPKGSFSTLEIQRTEQGDSAMYLCASSFPSGGSYEQYFGPGTRLTVT.

The chain employs TRBV9 and TRBJ2-3; 9 bases map to TRBD2. The CDR3 totals 16 residues. J lost 2 bases, V lost 2 bases, and 6 bases had no gene match. CDR1 and CDR2 from the germline V gene are SGDLS and YYNGEE. The CDR3: CASSVPGLADTDTQYF. CDR3 DNA sequence: TGTGCCAGCAGCGTGCCGGGACTAGCCGACACAGATACGCAGTATTTT.

The chain combines TRBV27 with TRBJ1-2, with D unresolved. The CDR3 covers 15 residues. V dropped 1 base and J dropped 8 bases, with 17 bases sitting between them. Germline V gives CDR1 MNHEY, CDR2 SMNVEV (reference sequence). CDR3: CASSLFRGGPWGYTF. DNA for the CDR3: TGTGCCAGCAGTTTATTTCGTGGCGGCCCCTGGGGCTACACCTTC.

This rearrangement joins TRBV6-5 to TRBJ2-7; 7 bases are shared with TRBD2. From germline, CDR1 is MNHEY and CDR2 SVGAGI. The ends lost 6 bases at V and 5 bases at J; junction bases unmatched: 4. The length of the CDR3 is 12 residues. CDR3 coding DNA: TGTGCCAGCAGCTACCGGGGGGACGAGCAGTACTTC. Translation: CASSYRGDEQYF.

This rearrangement joins TRBV7-3 to TRBJ2-6, with D tentatively TRBD1 (6 bases). Trimming shortened V by 5 bases and J by 0 bases, and 17 bases separated the two germline ends. The CDR3 loop spans 18 amino acids. The germline V gene has CDR1 SGHTA and CDR2 FQGTGA. CDR3 amino acids: CASSTQGGGISGANVLTF. CDR3 in DNA: TGTGCCAGCAGCACACAGGGTGGTGGGATCTCTGGGGCCAACGTCCTGACTTTC. Complete variable domain (other parts from reference TRBV7-3 and TRBJ2-6): GAGVSQTPSNKVTEKGKYVELRCDPISGHTALYWYRQSLGQGPEFLIYFQGTGAADDSGLPNDRFFAVRPEGSVSTLKIQRTERGDSAVYLCASSTQGGGISGANVLTFGAGSRLTVL.

The genes are TRBV7-6 and TRBJ2-1, with a tentative D call TRBD2 (5 bases). The V gene's germline CDR1 is SGHVS and CDR2 FNYEAQ. V was trimmed by 5 bases and J by 2 bases, leaving 10 bases between them. The CDR3 runs 14 residues. In DNA, the CDR3 is TGTGCCAGCAGCCGGGGATCTCCCTACAATGAGCAGTTCTTC. Its protein is CASSRGSPYNEQFF.

The CDR3 is CASSPSQTGNTIYF. CDR3 in DNA: TGTGCCAGCTCACCATCACAAACCGGAAACACCATATATTTT. The rearrangement joins TRBV18 to TRBJ1-3; D ambiguous. Germline V gene sequence: CDR1 KGHSH, CDR2 LQKENI. With 2 bases removed from V and 4 bases from J, the gap between germline ends came to 9 bases. The CDR3 covers 14 residues.

This clone was picked up one time. The rearrangement uses TRBV7-9 and TRBJ2-3; 7 bases map to TRBD2. V lost 5 bases to trimming and J lost 0 bases; unmatched junction nucleotides: 8. CDR3 length: 16 residues. Germline values: CDR1 SEHNR, CDR2 FQNEAQ (reference sequence). In nucleotides, the CDR3 is TGTGCCAGCAGCCTCCCAAGCGGGAAGAGCACAGATACGCAGTATTTT. Protein: CASSLPSGKSTDTQYF.